This paragraph covers one T cell receptor beta chain sequence. Its antigen is unknown. The record originates from a study of T cell responses to AZD1222 COVID-19 vaccine. Study details: Pooling covered second doses at about 4 or about 12 weeks. General study results and limits: Two AZD1222 administrations were followed by greater Spike-specific TCR breadth and depth. Among spike-specific TCRs, nearly half reportedly target unmutated variant regions. The sample set comprised mostly white British donors with more females, and clonal diversity was possibly underestimated.

Clones were sequenced by immunoSEQ multiplex PCR, and TCRdb holds only the in-frame ones, with some missing. This table holds roughly 100,000 clones, 88% found once. With 3 bases removed from V and 6 bases from J, the gap between germline ends came to 11 bases. The CDR3 sequence is 13 residues long. Germline V gene lookup returns CDR1 LNHNV and CDR2 YYDKDF (reference sequence). The material sequenced was peripheral blood, taken on day 0 of AZD1222 vaccination. The TCR sequence derives from an adult in good health. The rearrangement uses TRBV15 and TRBJ1-1; possible D gene TRBD1, 6 bases. CDR3 sequence reads: CATSRWGAAEAFF. CDR3 DNA: TGTGCCACCAGCAGGTGGGGGGCGGCTGAAGCTTTCTTT.